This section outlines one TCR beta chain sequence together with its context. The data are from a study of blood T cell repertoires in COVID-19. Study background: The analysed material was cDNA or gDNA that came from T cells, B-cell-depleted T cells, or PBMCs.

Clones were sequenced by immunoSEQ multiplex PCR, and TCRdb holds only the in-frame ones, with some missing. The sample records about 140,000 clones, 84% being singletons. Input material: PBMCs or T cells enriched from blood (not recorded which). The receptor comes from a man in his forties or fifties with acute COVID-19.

CDR3 sequence reads: CASSLGDRRSNQPQHF. Written as DNA, the CDR3 is TGTGCCAGCAGCTTAGGGGACAGGAGGAGCAATCAGCCCCAGCATTTT. This chain uses TRBV7-9 with TRBJ1-5; 8 nucleotides match TRBD1. The CDR3 sequence is 16 residues long. Losses at the gene ends were 1 base for V and 1 base for J; bases not matched to a gene: 3. Germline CDR1 SEHNR, CDR2 FQNEAQ (reference sequence).